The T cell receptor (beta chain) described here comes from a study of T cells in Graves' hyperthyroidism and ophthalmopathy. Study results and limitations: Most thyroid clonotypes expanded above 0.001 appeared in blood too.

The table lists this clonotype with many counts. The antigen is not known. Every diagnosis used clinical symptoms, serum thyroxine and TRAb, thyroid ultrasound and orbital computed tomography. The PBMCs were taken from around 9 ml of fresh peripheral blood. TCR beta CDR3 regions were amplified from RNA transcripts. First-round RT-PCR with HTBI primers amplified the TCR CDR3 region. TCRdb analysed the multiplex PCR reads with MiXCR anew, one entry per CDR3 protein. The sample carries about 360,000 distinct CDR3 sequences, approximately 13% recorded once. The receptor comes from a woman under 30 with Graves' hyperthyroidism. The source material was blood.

CDR3 coding DNA: TGTGCCAGCAGTGAGTGGGACAGAAGCACAGATACGCAGTATTTT. As protein: CASSEWDRSTDTQYF. The V call is TRBV6-1, the J call TRBJ2-3; 7 nucleotides align to TRBD1. V trimming: 3 bases; J trimming: 0 bases; junction bases outside the gene matches: 3. Germline assignment: CDR1 MNHNS and CDR2 SASEGT. The CDR3 length is 15 residues.